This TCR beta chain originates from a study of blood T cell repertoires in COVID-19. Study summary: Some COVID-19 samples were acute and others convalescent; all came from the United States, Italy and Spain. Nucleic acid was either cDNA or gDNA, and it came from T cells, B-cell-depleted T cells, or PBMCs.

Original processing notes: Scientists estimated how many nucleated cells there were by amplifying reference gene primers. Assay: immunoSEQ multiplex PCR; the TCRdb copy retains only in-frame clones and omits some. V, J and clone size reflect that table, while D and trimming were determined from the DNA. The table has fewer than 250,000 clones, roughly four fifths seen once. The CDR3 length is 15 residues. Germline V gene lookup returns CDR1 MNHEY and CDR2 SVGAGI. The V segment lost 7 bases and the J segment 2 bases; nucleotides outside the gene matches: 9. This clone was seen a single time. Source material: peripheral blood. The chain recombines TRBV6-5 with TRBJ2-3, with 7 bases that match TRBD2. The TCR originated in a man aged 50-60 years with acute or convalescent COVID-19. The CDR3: CASTTGLTHTDTQYF. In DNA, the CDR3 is TGTGCCAGCACTACGGGACTAACACACACAGATACGCAGTATTTT.